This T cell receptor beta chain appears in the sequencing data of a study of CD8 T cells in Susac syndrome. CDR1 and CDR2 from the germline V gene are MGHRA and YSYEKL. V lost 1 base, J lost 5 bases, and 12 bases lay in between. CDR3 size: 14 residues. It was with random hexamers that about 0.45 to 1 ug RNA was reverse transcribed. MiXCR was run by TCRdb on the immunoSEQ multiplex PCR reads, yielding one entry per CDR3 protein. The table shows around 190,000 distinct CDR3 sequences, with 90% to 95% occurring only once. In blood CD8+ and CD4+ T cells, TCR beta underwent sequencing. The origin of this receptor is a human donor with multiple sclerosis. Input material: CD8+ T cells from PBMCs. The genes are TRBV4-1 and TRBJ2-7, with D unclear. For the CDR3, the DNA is TGCGCCAGCAGCCAAGCACTGTACGATCACGAGCAGTACTTC. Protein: CASSQALYDHEQYF.